This T cell receptor beta chain was sequenced in a study of siplizumab effects on memory and regulatory T cells. Study outcomes and limitations: Both greater diversity than memory cells and a major contribution to the alloresponse seemed to characterize naive T cells.

The table came from immunoSEQ multiplex PCR; TCRdb's copy has only in-frame clones and leaves some out. The sample contains 100,000 or so clones, under 95% of which appear only once. As concerns this clone: Its matching antigen is unknown.

Between the trimmed V and J ends, which lost 2 bases and 6 bases, there was a span of 8 bases. There are 13 residues in the CDR3. The germline V gene has CDR1 GTSNPN and CDR2 SVGIG (reference sequence). The TCR sequence derives from a human donor in good health. The sample taken for sequencing was CD4+ T cells sorted from blood. This chain uses TRBV30 with TRBJ1-6; the D is unclear. CDR3 DNA: TGTGCCTGGAGTAGGCAGGTTAATTCACCCCTCCACTTT. It yields the protein CAWSRQVNSPLHF. Looking up the rest from reference TRBV30 and TRBJ1-6 gives the full variable domain: SQTIHQWPATLVQPVGSPLSLECTVEGTSNPNLYWYRQAAGRGLQLLFYSVGIGQISSEVPQNLSASRPQDRQFILSSKKLLLSDSGFYLCAWSRQVNSPLHFGNGTRLTVT.